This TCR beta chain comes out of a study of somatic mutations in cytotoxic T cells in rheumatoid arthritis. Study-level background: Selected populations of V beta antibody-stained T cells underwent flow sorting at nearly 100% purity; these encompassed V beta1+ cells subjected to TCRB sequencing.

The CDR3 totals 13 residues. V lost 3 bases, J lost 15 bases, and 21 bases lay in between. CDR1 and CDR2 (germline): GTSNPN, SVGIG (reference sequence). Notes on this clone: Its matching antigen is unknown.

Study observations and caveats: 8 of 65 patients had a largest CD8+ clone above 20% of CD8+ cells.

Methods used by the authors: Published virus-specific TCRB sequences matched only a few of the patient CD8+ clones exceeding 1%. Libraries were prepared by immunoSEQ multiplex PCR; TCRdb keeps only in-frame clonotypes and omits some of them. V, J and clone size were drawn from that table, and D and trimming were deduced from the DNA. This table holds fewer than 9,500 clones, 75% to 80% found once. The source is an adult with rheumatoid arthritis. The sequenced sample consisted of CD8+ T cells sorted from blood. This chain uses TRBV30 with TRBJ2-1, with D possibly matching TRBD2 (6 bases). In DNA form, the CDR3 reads TGTGCCTGGAGCTCCCGTAGCGGATTTGTTCTGTTCTTC. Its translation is CAWSSRSGFVLFF.